A selection of T cell receptor beta chains follows, all from one sample in a study of vaccination and CD4 T cells after COVID-19. These receptors' antigens are unknown. A single record per CDR3 protein comes from TCRdb applying MiXCR to the PCR reads. The sample holds about 22,000 distinct CDR3 sequences; 35% to 40% are singletons and the top ten take just under 30%. The sample was CD4+ T cells from blood, cultured in vitro, taken about 7 months after SARS-CoV-2 vaccination. The receptors shown here come from a human donor who had recovered from COVID-19. Both conserved end residues are part of each CDR3. The D gene is left open where the match is weak. Clone size is given for some rows only: seen once, a few or many times, or a class if the clone is expanded.

clone size	D gene	V gene	J gene	CDR3 DNA	CDR3 protein
few	TRBD2	TRBV2	TRBJ2-7	TGTGCCAGCAGGGGGACACACCGGGGGACTAGCGGCTACGAGCAGTACTTC	CASRGTHRGTSGYEQYF
NA	NA	TRBV18	TRBJ2-5	TGTGCCAGCTCGGAATGGGGGACCCAGTACTTC	CASSEWGTQYF
few	TRBD1	TRBV20-1	TRBJ1-1	TGCAGTGCTAGAGCTCGGGACAGGGGGTTCACTGAAGCTTTCTTT	CSARARDRGFTEAFF
NA	NA	TRBV7-9	TRBJ2-7	TGTGCCAGCAGCACCTCCTACGAGCAGTACTTC	CASSTSYEQYF
NA	TRBD1	TRBV6-2/TRBV6-3	TRBJ1-1	TGTGCCAGCAACCAGGGGGCTGAAGCTTTCTTT	CASNQGAEAFF
NA	NA	TRBV28	TRBJ1-2	TGTGCCAGCAGTTTGGGGGTGGGTGCGATTAATGGCTACACCTTC	CASSLGVGAINGYTF
once	TRBD1	TRBV6-5	TRBJ1-2	TGTGCCAGCAGTTACGCACGGACAGGGGGCGGGTATGGCTACACCTTC	CASSYARTGGGYGYTF
NA	NA	TRBV24-1	TRBJ2-5	TGTGCCACCAGTGACCCGGGACTTTCAGCCCAAGAGACCCAGTACTTC	CATSDPGLSAQETQYF
medium-sized	NA	TRBV7-2	TRBJ2-1	TGTGCCAGCAGCTTAGCAAAGACTAGCTACAATGAGCAGTTCTTC	CASSLAKTSYNEQFF
NA	NA	TRBV7-9	TRBJ1-2	TGTGCCAGCAGCCGGGGGACTCCCGGGCCAAACTATGGCTACACCTTC	CASSRGTPGPNYGYTF
NA	NA	TRBV10-2	TRBJ2-5	TGCGCCAGCAGTGTTACAGGGTATGAAGAGACCCAGTACTTC	CASSVTGYEETQYF
NA	TRBD2	TRBV6-1	TRBJ2-7	TGTGCCAGCAGTCTAGGGACTAGAGGCGGCGAGCAGTACTTC	CASSLGTRGGEQYF
NA	TRBD2	TRBV7-2	TRBJ2-1	TGTGCCAGCAGCGCTAGCGGGGGAAGCTCCTACAATGAGCAGTTCTTC	CASSASGGSSYNEQFF
NA	NA	TRBV27	TRBJ1-6	TGTGCCAGCAGTAGAAAGGGCACTTATTCACCCCTCCACTTT	CASSRKGTYSPLHF
NA	TRBD1	TRBV19	TRBJ1-5	TGTGCCAGTAGTGTCGCCCGGGACAGGGGAAGCAATCAGCCCCAGCATTTT	CASSVARDRGSNQPQHF
NA	NA	TRBV7-2	TRBJ2-5	TGTGCCAGCAGCCAAAGTTCGGGGGCGGCAGAGACCCAGTACTTC	CASSQSSGAAETQYF
NA	NA	TRBV20-1	TRBJ1-3	TGCAGTGCTAGAGAAGACACTGGAAACACCATATATTTT	CSAREDTGNTIYF
few	NA	TRBV24-1	TRBJ2-7	TGTGCCACCAGTGACGCGGGGCTGTACGAGCAGTACTTC	CATSDAGLYEQYF
NA	TRBD2	TRBV10-3	TRBJ2-7	TGTGCCACGGGACTACCCTACGAGCAGTACTTC	CATGLPYEQYF
few	TRBD2	TRBV5-4	TRBJ2-3	TGTGCCAGCAGCTCTAGCGGGAGGGGCACAGATACGCAGTATTTT	CASSSSGRGTDTQYF
NA	NA	TRBV7-2	TRBJ2-7	TGTGCCAGCAGCTGGGCGGGGCGCGAGCAGTACTTC	CASSWAGREQYF
few	NA	TRBV20-1	TRBJ2-5	TGCAGTGCTAGAGGCCCCGGGGGATCGGGAGAGACCCAGTACTTC	CSARGPGGSGETQYF